This TCR beta chain was captured by sequencing in a study of cytomegalovirus exposure and HLA in healthy donors. Whole-study findings and limits: Through in vitro validation, a few CMV-associated chains were shown to be specific for CMV antigens.

The repertoire was sequenced with immunoSEQ multiplex PCR; TCRdb's copy has only in-frame clones and lacks some. The repertoire holds roughly 330,000 clones, approximately 86% seen once, with about 1.2% in the top ten. With respect to this clone: Its antigen is undetermined.

The CDR3 sequence is 15 residues long. V shed 4 bases, J shed 6 bases, and the junction held 7 bases outside the gene matches. CDR1 and CDR2 (germline): SGHTA, FQGTGA. This clonotype originated in a young woman in good health and CMV-seropositive. The V and J genes are TRBV7-3 and TRBJ2-1; 9 bases are a match to TRBD2. Sequencing was carried out using PBMCs. CDR3 sequence: CASSSSTSGRNEQFF. DNA for the CDR3: TGTGCCAGCAGCTCGTCGACTAGCGGACGCAATGAGCAGTTCTTC. The complete variable domain, with remaining parts taken from reference TRBV7-3 and TRBJ2-1, reads GAGVSQTPSNKVTEKGKYVELRCDPISGHTALYWYRQSLGQGPEFLIYFQGTGAADDSGLPNDRFFAVRPEGSVSTLKIQRTERGDSAVYLCASSSSTSGRNEQFFGPGTRLTVL.